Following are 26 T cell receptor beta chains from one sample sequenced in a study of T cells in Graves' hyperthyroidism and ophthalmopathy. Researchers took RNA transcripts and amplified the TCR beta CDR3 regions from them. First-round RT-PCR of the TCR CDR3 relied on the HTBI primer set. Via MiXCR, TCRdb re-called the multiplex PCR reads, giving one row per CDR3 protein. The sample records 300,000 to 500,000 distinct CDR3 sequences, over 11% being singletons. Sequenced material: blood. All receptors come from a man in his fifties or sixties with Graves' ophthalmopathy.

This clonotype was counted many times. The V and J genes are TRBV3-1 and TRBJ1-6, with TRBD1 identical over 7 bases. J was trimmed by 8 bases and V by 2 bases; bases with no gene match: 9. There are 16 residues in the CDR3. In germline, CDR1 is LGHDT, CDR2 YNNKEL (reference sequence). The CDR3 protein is CASSQLAGGGDSPLHF. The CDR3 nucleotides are TGTGCCAGCAGCCAACTGGCTGGAGGGGGCGATTCACCCCTCCACTTT.

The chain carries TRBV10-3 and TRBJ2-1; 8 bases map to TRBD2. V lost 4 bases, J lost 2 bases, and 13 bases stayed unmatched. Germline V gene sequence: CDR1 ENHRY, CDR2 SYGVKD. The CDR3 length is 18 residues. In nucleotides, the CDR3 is TGTGCCATCAGTGGCTCACCAGAGGGACTAGAGACCTACAATGAGCAGTTCTTC. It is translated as CAISGSPEGLETYNEQFF.

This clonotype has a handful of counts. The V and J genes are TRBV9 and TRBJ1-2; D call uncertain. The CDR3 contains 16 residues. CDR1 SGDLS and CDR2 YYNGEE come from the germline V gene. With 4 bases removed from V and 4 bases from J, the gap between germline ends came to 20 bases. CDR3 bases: TGTGCCAGCAGCCCCGAGGGCTGGCAGAGAGGCTATGGCTACACCTTC. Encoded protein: CASSPEGWQRGYGYTF.

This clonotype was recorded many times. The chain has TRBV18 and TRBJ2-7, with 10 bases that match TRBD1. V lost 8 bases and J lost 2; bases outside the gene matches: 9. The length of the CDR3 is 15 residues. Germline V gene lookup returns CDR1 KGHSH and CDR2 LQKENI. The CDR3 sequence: CASSPTGTGAYEQYF. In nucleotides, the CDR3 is TGTGCCAGCAGCCCGACCGGGACAGGGGCCTACGAGCAGTACTTC.

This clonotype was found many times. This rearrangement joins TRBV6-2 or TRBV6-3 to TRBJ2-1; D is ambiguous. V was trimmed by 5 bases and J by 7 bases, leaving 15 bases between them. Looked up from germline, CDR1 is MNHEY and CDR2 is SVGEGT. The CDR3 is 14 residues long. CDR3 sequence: CASSTIGSGNEQFF. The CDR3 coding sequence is TGTGCCAGCAGTACGATAGGGTCTGGGAATGAGCAGTTCTTC.

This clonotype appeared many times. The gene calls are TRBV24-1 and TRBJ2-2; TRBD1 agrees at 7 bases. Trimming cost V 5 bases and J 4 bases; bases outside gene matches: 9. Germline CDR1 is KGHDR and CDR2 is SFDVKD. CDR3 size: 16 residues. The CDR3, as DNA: TGTGCCACCAGTGCTCCAAGACAGGGTTTCACCGGGGAGCTGTTTTTT. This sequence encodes CATSAPRQGFTGELFF.

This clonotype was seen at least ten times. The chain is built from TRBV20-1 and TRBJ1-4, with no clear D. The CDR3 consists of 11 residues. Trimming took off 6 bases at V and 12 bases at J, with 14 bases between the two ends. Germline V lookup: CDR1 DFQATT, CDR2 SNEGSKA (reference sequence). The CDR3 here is CSARQNEQLFF. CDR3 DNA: TGCAGTGCACGCCAAAACGAGCAACTGTTTTTT.

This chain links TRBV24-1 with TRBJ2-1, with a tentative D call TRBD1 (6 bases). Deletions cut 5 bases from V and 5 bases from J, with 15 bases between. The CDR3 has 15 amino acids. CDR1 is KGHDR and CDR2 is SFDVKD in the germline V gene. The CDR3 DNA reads TGTGCCACCAGTGTGAGGGGGAGTACTGACAATGAGCAGTTCTTC. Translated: CATSVRGSTDNEQFF.

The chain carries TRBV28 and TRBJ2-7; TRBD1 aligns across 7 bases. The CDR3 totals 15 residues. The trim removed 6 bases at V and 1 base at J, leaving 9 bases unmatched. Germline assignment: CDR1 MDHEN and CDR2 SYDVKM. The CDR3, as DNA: TGTGCCAGCAGCAATACAGGGGTCCCTTCCTACGAGCAGTACTTC. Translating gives CASSNTGVPSYEQYF.

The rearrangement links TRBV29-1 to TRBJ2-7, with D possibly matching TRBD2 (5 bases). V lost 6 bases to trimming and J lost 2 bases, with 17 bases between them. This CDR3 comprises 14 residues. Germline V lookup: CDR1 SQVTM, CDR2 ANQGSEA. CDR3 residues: CSVVTMRATYEQYF. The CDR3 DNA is TGCAGCGTCGTGACTATGCGGGCAACCTACGAGCAGTACTTC.

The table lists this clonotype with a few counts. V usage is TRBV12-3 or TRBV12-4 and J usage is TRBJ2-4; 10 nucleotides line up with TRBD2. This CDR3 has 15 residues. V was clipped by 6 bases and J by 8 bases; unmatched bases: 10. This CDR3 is CASRVSSGSLDIQYF. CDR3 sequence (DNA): TGTGCCAGCAGGGTCTCTAGCGGGAGTTTGGACATTCAGTACTTC.

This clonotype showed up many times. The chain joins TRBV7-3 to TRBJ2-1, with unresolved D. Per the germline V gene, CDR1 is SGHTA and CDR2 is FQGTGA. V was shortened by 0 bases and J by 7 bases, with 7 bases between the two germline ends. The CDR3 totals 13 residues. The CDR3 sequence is CASSLTTENEQFF. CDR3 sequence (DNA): TGTGCCAGCAGCTTAACGACTGAAAATGAGCAGTTCTTC.

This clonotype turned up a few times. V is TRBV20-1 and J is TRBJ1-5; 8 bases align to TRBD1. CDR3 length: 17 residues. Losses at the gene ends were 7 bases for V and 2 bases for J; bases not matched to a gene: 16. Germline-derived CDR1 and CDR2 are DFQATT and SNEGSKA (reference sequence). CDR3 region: CSGLDRVWGGGNQPQHF. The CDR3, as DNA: TGCAGTGGCTTGGACAGGGTTTGGGGTGGTGGCAATCAGCCCCAGCATTTT.

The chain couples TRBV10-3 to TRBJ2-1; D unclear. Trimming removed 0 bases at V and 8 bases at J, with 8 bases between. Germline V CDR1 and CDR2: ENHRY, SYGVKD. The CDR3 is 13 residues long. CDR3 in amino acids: CAISESEHYEQFF. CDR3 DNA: TGTGCCATCAGTGAGTCAGAGCACTATGAGCAGTTCTTC.

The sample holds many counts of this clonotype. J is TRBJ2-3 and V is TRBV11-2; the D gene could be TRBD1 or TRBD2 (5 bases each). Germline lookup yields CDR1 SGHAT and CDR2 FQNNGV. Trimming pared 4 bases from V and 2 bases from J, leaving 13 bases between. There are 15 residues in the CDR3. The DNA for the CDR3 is TGTGCCAGCAGCTACAGTTTCGGGGCCACAGATACGCAGTATTTT. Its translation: CASSYSFGATDTQYF.

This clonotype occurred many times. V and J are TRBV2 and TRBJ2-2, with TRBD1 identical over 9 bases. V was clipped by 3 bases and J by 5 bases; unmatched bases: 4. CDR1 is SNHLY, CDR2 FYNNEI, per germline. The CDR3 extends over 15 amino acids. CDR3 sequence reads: CASSEGTGRTGELFF. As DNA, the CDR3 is TGTGCCAGCAGTGAGGGGACAGGGCGAACCGGGGAGCTGTTTTTT.

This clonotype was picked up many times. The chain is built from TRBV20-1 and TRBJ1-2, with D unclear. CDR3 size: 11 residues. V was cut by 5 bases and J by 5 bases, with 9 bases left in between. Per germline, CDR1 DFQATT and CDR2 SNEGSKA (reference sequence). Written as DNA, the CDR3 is TGCAGTGCTCGTACCGGGTATGGCTACACCTTC. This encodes CSARTGYGYTF.

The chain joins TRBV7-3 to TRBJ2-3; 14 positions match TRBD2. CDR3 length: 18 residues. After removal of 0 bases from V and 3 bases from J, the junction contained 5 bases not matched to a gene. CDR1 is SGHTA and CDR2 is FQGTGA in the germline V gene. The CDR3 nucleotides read TGTGCCAGCAGCTTAACGGTGGGACTAGCGGGGGAGACAGATACGCAGTATTTT. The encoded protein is CASSLTVGLAGETDTQYF.

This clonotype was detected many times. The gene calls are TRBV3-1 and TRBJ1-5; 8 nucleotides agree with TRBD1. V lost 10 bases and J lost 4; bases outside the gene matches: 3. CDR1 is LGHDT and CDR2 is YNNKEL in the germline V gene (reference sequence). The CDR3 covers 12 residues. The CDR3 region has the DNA TGTGCCACCGGACAGGGAAATCAGCCCCAGCATTTT. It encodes CATGQGNQPQHF.

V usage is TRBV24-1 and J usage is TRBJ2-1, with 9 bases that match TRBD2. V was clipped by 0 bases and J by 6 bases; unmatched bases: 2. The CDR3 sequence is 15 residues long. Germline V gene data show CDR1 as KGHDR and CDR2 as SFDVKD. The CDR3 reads CATSDLASGANEQFF. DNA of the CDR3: TGTGCCACCAGTGATTTGGCTAGCGGGGCCAATGAGCAGTTCTTC.

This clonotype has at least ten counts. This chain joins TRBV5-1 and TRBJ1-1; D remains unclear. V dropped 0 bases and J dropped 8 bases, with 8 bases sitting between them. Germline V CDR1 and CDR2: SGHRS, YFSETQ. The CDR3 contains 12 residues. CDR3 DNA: TGCGCCAGCAGCTTGGAGAAAGGGGAAGCTTTCTTT. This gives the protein CASSLEKGEAFF.

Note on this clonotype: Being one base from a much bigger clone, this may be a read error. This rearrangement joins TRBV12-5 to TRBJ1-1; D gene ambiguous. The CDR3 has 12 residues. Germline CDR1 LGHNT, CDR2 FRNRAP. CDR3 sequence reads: CASAITGSKASF. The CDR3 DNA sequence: TGTGCTAGTGCCATCACCGGGTCAAAAGCTTCCTTT.

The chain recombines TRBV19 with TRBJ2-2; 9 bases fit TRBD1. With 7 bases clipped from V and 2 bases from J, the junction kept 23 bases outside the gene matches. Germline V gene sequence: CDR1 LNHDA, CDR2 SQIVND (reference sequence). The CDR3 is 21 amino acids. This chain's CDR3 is CASITPPEQGASGVNTGELFF. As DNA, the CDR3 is TGTGCCAGTATCACGCCCCCGGAACAGGGGGCCTCGGGGGTTAACACCGGGGAGCTGTTTTTT.

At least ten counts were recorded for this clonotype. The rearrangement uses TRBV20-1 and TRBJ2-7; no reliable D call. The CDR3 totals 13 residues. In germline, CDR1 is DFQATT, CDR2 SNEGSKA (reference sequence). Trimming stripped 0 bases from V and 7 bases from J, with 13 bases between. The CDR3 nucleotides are TGCAGTGCTAGAGAGGCCCCCTACGGGGAGCAGTACTTC. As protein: CSAREAPYGEQYF.

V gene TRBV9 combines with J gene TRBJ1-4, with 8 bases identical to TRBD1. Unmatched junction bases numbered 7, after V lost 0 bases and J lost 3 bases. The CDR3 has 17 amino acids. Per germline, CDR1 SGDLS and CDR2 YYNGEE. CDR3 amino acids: CASSVEQGARPNEKLFF. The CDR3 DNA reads TGTGCCAGCAGCGTAGAGCAGGGGGCGCGACCTAATGAAAAACTGTTTTTT.

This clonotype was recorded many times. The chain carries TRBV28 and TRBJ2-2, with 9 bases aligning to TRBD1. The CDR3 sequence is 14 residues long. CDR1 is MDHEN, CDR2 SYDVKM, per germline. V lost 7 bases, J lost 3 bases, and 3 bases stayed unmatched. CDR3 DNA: TGTGCCAGCACGGGGACAGGGTACACCGGGGAGCTGTTTTTT. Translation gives CASTGTGYTGELFF.